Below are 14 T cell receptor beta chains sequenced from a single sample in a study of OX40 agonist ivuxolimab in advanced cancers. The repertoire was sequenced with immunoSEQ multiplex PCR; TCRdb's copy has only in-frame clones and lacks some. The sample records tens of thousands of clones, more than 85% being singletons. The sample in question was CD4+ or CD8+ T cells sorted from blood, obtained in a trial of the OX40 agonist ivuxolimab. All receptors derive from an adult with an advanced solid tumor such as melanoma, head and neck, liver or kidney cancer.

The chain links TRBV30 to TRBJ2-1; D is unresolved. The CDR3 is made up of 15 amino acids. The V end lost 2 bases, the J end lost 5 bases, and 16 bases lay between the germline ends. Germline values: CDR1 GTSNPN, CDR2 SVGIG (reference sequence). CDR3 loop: CAWSIGLAHDNEQFF. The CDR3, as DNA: TGTGCCTGGAGTATAGGGCTTGCGCATGACAATGAGCAGTTCTTC.

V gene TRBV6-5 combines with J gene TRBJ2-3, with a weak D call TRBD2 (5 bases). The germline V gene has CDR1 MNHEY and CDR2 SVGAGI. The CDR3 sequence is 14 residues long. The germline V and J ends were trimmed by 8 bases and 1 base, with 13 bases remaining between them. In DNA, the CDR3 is TGTGCCAGCCGCCCGACTACCCGCACAGATACGCAGTATTTT. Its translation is CASRPTTRTDTQYF.

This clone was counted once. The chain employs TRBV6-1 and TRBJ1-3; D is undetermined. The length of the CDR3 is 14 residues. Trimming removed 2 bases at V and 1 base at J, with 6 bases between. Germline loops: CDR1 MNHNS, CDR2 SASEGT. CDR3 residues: CASSENTSGNTIYF. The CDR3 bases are TGTGCCAGCAGTGAAAATACATCTGGAAACACCATATATTTT.

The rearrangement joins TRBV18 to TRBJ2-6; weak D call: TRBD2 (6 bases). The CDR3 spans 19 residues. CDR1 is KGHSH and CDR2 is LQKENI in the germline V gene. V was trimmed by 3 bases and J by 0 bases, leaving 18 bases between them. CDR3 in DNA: TGTGCCAGCTCACCTGACGCGGGACGGACGCTCTCTGGGGCCAACGTCCTGACTTTC. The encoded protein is CASSPDAGRTLSGANVLTF.

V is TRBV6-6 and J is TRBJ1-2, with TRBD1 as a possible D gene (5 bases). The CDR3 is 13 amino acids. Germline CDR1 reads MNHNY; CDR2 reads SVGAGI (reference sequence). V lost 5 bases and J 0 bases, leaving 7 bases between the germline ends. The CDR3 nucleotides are TGTGCCAGCAGTACGACAGCTAACTATGGCTACACCTTC. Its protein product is CASSTTANYGYTF.

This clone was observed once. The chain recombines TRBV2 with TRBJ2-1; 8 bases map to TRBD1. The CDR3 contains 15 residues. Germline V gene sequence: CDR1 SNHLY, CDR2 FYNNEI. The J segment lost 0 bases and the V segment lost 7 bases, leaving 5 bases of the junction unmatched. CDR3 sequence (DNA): TGTGCCAGCACTGGACAGGGTAGCTCCTACAATGAGCAGTTCTTC. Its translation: CASTGQGSSYNEQFF.

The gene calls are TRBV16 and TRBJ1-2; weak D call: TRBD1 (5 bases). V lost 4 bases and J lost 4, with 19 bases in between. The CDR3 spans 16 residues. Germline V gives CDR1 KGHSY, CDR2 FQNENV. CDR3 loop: CASSPNRDPTSYGYTF. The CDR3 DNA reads TGTGCCAGCAGCCCCAATCGGGACCCTACCTCCTATGGCTACACCTTC. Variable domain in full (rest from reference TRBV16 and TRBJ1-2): GEEVAQTPKHLVRGEGQKAKLYCAPIKGHSYVFWYQQVLKNEFKFLISFQNENVFDETGMPKERFSAKCLPNSPCSLEIQATKLEDSAVYFCASSPNRDPTSYGYTFGSGTRLTVV.

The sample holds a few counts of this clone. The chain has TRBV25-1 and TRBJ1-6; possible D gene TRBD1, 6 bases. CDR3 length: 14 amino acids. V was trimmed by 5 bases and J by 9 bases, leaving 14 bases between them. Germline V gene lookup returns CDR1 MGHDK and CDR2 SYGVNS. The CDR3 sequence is CASSYAGVASPLHF. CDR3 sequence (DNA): TGTGCCAGCAGTTATGCAGGGGTAGCTTCACCCCTCCACTTT.

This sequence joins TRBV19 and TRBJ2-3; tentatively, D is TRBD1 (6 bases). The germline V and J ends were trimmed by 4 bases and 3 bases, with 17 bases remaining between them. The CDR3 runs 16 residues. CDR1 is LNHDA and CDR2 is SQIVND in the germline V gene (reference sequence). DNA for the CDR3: TGTGCCAGTAGTAAAAAACAGGGATCATGGACAGATACGCAGTATTTT. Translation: CASSKKQGSWTDTQYF. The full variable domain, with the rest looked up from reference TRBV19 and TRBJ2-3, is DGGITQSPKYLFRKEGQNVTLSCEQNLNHDAMYWYRQDPGQGLRLIYYSQIVNDFQKGDIAEGYSVSREKKESFPLTVTSAQKNPTAFYLCASSKKQGSWTDTQYFGPGTRLTVL.

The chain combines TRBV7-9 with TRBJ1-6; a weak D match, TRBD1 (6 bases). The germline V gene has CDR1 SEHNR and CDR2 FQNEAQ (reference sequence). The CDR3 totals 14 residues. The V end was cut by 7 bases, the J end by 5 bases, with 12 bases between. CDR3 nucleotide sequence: TGTGCCAGCACCCCGGACAGAAATAATTCACCCCTCCACTTT. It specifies CASTPDRNNSPLHF.

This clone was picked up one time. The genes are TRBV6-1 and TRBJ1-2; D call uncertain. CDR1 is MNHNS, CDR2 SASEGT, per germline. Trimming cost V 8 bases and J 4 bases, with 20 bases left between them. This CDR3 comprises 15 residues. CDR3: CASARGEADLYGYTF. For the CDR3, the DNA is TGTGCCAGCGCCCGCGGGGAGGCCGATCTCTATGGCTACACCTTC.

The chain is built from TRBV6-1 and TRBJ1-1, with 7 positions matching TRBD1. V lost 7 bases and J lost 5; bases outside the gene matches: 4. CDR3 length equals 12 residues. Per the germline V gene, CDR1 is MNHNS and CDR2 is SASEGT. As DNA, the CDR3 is TGTGCCAGCACGACAGGGAGGACTGAAGCTTTCTTT. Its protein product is CASTTGRTEAFF.

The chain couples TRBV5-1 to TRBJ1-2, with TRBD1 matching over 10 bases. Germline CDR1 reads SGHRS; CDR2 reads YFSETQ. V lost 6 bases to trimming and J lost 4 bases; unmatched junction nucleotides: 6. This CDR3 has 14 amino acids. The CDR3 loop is CASKRDRGSYGYTF. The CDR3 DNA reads TGCGCCAGCAAAAGGGACAGGGGATCCTATGGCTACACCTTC.

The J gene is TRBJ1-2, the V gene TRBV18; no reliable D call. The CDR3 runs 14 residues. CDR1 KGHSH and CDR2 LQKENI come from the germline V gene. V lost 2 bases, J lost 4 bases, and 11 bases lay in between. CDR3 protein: CASSPTTVIYGYTF. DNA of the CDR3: TGTGCCAGCTCACCAACCACAGTGATCTATGGCTACACCTTC.